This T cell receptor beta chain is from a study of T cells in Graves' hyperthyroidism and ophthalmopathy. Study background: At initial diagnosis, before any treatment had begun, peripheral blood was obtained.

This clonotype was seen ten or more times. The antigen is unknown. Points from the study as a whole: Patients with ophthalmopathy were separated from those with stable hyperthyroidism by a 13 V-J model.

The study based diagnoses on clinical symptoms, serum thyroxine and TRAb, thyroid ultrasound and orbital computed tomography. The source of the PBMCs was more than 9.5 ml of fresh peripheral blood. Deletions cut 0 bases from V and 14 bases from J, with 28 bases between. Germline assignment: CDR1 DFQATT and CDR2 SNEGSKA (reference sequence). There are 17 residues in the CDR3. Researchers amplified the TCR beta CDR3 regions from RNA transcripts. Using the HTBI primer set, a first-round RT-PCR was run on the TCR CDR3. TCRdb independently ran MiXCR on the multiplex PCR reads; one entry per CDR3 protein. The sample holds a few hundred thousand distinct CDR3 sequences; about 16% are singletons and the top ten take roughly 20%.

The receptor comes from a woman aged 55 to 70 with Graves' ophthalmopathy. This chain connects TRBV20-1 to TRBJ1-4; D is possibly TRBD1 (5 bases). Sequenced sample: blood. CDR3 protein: CSARDPSFGQGGSYLFF. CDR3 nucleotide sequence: TGCAGTGCTAGAGATCCCTCCTTCGGGCAGGGCGGGTCGTATCTGTTTTTT.